This passage covers 9 T cell receptor beta chains from one sample sequenced in a study of blood T cell repertoires in COVID-19. The table came from immunoSEQ multiplex PCR; TCRdb's copy has only in-frame clones and leaves some out. The sample records 140,000 or so clones, 82% being singletons. Input material: peripheral blood. The receptors were gathered from an elderly woman with acute or convalescent COVID-19.

The chain carries TRBV6-6 and TRBJ2-7; the D gene is possibly TRBD2 (6 bases). CDR3 size: 13 residues. From germline, CDR1 is MNHNY and CDR2 SVGAGI (reference sequence). V gave up 8 bases and J gave up 3 bases, with 14 bases separating them. CDR3 coding DNA: TGTGCCAGCCAGCGTCGTAGCGGCTACGAGCAGTACTTC. It translates to CASQRRSGYEQYF.

V is TRBV19 and J is TRBJ1-1; 9 nucleotides align to TRBD1. V trimming: 4 bases; J trimming: 4 bases; junction bases outside the gene matches: 4. The CDR3 length is 14 residues. CDR1 LNHDA and CDR2 SQIVND come from the germline V gene (reference sequence). The chain's CDR3 is CASSTTGGFTEAFF. The CDR3 DNA reads TGTGCCAGTAGTACTACAGGGGGCTTCACTGAAGCTTTCTTT.

The gene calls are TRBV28 and TRBJ1-5, with unresolved D. V was cut by 6 bases and J by 0 bases, with 12 bases left in between. The CDR3 consists of 15 residues. Germline V gene sequence: CDR1 MDHEN, CDR2 SYDVKM. The CDR3 loop reads CASRAAAGSNQPQHF. In nucleotides, the CDR3 is TGTGCCAGCAGGGCCGCCGCGGGTAGCAATCAGCCCCAGCATTTT. Looking up the rest from reference TRBV28 and TRBJ1-5 gives the full variable domain: DVKVTQSSRYLVKRTGEKVFLECVQDMDHENMFWYRQDPGLGLRLIYFSYDVKMKEKGDIPEGYSVSREKKERFSLILESASTNQTSMYLCASRAAAGSNQPQHFGDGTRLSIL.

CDR3 nucleotides: TGTGCCAGCAGTAGCCTCGGCTCGGGTCGCAATCAGCCCCAGCATTTT. This gives the protein CASSSLGSGRNQPQHF. This sequence joins TRBV2 and TRBJ1-5; D gene uncertain. The ends were cut back, 5 bases at V and 2 bases at J, with 16 bases in the middle. Germline CDR1 is SNHLY and CDR2 is FYNNEI. The CDR3 has 16 residues.

This clone showed up just once. This rearrangement joins TRBV10-3 to TRBJ1-1, with a possible D match to TRBD1 (6 bases). V lost 0 bases to trimming and J lost 10 bases, with 9 bases between them. The CDR3 is 12 amino acids. Germline loops: CDR1 ENHRY, CDR2 SYGVKD. This CDR3 is CAISESPGAAFF. CDR3 in DNA: TGTGCCATCAGTGAGTCGCCAGGGGCAGCTTTCTTT.

This chain joins TRBV19 and TRBJ1-1, with D possibly TRBD1 on 5 matching bases. CDR1 and CDR2 (germline): LNHDA, SQIVND (reference sequence). There are 13 residues in the CDR3. V was trimmed by 5 bases and J by 2 bases, leaving 9 bases between them. CDR3 nucleotide sequence: TGTGCCAGTAGTTCGACAGTCAACACTGAAGCTTTCTTT. Its protein is CASSSTVNTEAFF. Drawing the rest from reference TRBV19 and TRBJ1-1, the complete variable domain is DGGITQSPKYLFRKEGQNVTLSCEQNLNHDAMYWYRQDPGQGLRLIYYSQIVNDFQKGDIAEGYSVSREKKESFPLTVTSAQKNPTAFYLCASSSTVNTEAFFGQGTRLTVV.

V usage is TRBV21-1 and J usage is TRBJ1-6. TRBV21-1 is annotated as a pseudogene. CDR3 length: 18 amino acids. CDR3 sequence reads: CASSKESGGDSYNSPLHF. The CDR3 bases are TGTGCCAGCAGCAAAGAGTCTGGAGGGGACTCCTATAATTCACCCCTCCACTTT.

CDR3: CASSPSSSATGELFF. CDR3 nucleotides: TGTGCCAGCTCACCCTCTAGTTCCGCTACCGGGGAGCTGTTTTTT. The genes are TRBV18 and TRBJ2-2, with D uncertain. The CDR3 sequence is 15 residues long. Trimming pared 3 bases from V and 5 bases from J, leaving 13 bases between. Germline CDR1 is KGHSH and CDR2 is LQKENI.

This clone was seen only once. This chain connects TRBV5-1 to TRBJ2-1; 10 bases agree with TRBD2. The germline gives CDR1 SGHRS, CDR2 YFSETQ. CDR3 length equals 15 residues. J lost 7 bases, V lost 0 bases, and 4 bases had no gene match. CDR3 in amino acids: CASSLELAGANEQFF. The CDR3 DNA reads as TGCGCCAGCAGCTTGGAGCTAGCGGGAGCGAATGAGCAGTTCTTC.